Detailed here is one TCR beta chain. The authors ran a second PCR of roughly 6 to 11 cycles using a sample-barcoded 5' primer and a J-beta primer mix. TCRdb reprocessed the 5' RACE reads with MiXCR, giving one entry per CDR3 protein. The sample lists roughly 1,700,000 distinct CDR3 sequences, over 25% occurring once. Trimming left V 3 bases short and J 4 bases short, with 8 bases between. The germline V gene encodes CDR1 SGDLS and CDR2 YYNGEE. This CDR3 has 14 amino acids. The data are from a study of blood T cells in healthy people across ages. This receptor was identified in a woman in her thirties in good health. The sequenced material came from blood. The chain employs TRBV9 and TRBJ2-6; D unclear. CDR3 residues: CASSAFTGANVLTF. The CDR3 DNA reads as TGTGCCAGCAGCGCCTTTACAGGGGCCAACGTCCTGACTTTC.